This T cell receptor beta chain is from a study of shared clonotypes between healthy human individuals. Findings of the study overall: Exclusively blood specimens were collected; tissue repertoires likely differ.

Donors were Caucasian adults residing in Nashville, Tennessee, USA. Negatively enriched CD4+ T cells were divided by CD45RA into naive and memory. On this clone itself: The antigen remains undetermined.

The germline V gene encodes CDR1 SEHNR and CDR2 FQNEAQ (reference sequence). Trimming shortened V by 5 bases and J by 1 base, and 11 bases separated the two germline ends. This CDR3 region has 14 residues. Authors' processing steps: Junction-only sequences without quality scores were provided by ImmunoSEQ, so filtering was different. Clones were read by immunoSEQ multiplex PCR, and TCRdb kept only the in-frame ones, dropping some. From that table come the V and J calls and clone size; the DNA was used to work out D and trimming. This table holds approximately 2,000,000 clones, 85% to 95% found once. The TCR was taken from a man aged 18 to 35 in good health. Some clones in this sample may be carry-over from other donors' samples. Material for sequencing was naive CD4+ T cells from PBMCs. The subset is: CD45RA+ positively selected. This sequence joins TRBV7-9 and TRBJ1-1; D is undetermined. The chain's CDR3 is CASSTGTQNTEAFF. DNA of the CDR3: TGTGCCAGCAGCACCGGAACCCAGAACACTGAAGCTTTCTTT.